This TCR beta chain originates from a study of T cell changes during pregnancy in multiple sclerosis. The table came from immunoSEQ multiplex PCR; TCRdb's copy has only in-frame clones and leaves some out. The sample shows roughly 48,000 clones, 85% to 95% of them seen only once. Between the trimmed V and J ends, which lost 2 bases and 6 bases, there was a span of 7 bases. From germline, CDR1 is SNHLY and CDR2 FYNNEI. This CDR3 region has 13 residues. Sequences were derived from CD8+ T cells from peripheral blood mononuclear cells, sampled in the first trimester of pregnancy. The TCR sequence derives from a female donor with multiple sclerosis, enrolled in a pregnancy study. This chain uses TRBV2 with TRBJ2-2, with D unresolved. The CDR3 DNA sequence: TGTGCCAGCAGTGAAAGTGGGCCCGGGGAGCTGTTTTTT. It is translated as CASSESGPGELFF.